The present T cell receptor beta chain was sequenced within a study of CD8+CD57+ T cells in acquired aplastic anemia. Across the study: 3.2 ug was the average amount of DNA from sorted CD4+ and CD8+ cells.

The study, taken as a whole, reports: CD8+ Simpson's diversity in patients was not significantly different from that in controls.

A remark on this clonotype: Its cognate antigen is unknown.

CDR1 and CDR2 from the germline V gene are MGHDK and SYGVNS. This CDR3 has 19 residues. TCR beta VDJ and CDR3 profiling used genomic DNA as template. TCRdb fed the reads into MiXCR, producing one record per CDR3 protein. This sample has 150,000 to 200,000 distinct CDR3 sequences; over 60% occur once, and the top ten carry around 45%. The chain combines TRBV25-1 with TRBJ2-5, with 9 positions matching TRBD1. The J call may not be correct, given that the DNA end is closer to TRBJ2-6. This sequence was found in a human donor with severe aplastic anemia or a healthy control (not recorded which). The sequencing sample was made of sorted CD4+, CD8+, or CD8+CD57+ T cells (not recorded which) from PBMCs. CDR3 coding DNA: TGTGCCAGCAGTGAATACCCCGGGACAGGGCTCTCTGGGGCCAACGTCCTGACTTTC. Its protein product is CASSEYPGTGLSGANVLTF.